Shown below are 12 T cell receptor beta chains from a single sample sequenced in a study of metastatic and nonmetastatic thyroid tumors. TCRdb re-called the PCR reads via MiXCR. The sample shows under 50,000 clones, more than 20% of them seen only once. No patient had received any treatment before thyroid surgery. Sequencing used blood. These receptors came from a male donor with papillary thyroid cancer or a benign thyroid nodule (not recorded which). Some clones in this sample may be carry-over from other donors' samples.

A few counts support this clone. Being one base from a much bigger clone, this may be a read error. Different DNA sequences within this sample yield the same CDR3. V gene TRBV2 combines with J gene TRBJ2-4; D is undetermined. The CDR3 runs to 12 residues. The germline V gene encodes CDR1 SNHLY and CDR2 FYNNEI. CDR3 region: CASSESHDIQYF. The CDR3 DNA is TGTGCCAGTAGTGAAAGTCACGACATTCAGTACTTC.

The chain is built from TRBV9 and TRBJ2-1, with TRBD2 matching over 8 bases. V was pared by 0 bases and J by 3 bases, with 5 bases of the junction left unmatched. This CDR3 region has 16 residues. CDR1 is SGDLS, CDR2 YYNGEE, per germline. CDR3 DNA: TGTGCCAGCAGCGTAGCTACCACTAGCGGCTACAATGAGCAGTTCTTC. Protein: CASSVATTSGYNEQFF.

This clone was seen ten or more times. Its ends do not fully match the called genes, so a read error is possible. The chain is built from TRBV7-7 and TRBJ1-1, with 8 nucleotides matching TRBD1. This CDR3 is built from 15 residues. The V gene's germline CDR1 is SSHAT and CDR2 FNYEAQ (reference sequence). The CDR3 loop is CASSTQDRENTEAFF. CDR3 nucleotides: TGTGCTAGCAGCACCCAGGACAGGGAGAACACTGAAGCTTTCTTT.

This clone was detected many times. The chain joins TRBV28 to TRBJ2-5; the match to TRBD1 covers 10 bases. This CDR3 is built from 15 residues. V lost 5 bases and J lost 4; bases outside the gene matches: 7. Germline V gene lookup returns CDR1 MDHEN and CDR2 SYDVKM. The CDR3 region is CASSTPRDRGETQYF. CDR3 sequence (DNA): TGTGCCAGCAGTACACCCCGGGACAGGGGAGAGACCCAGTACTTC.

In its sample, this clone was seen many times. One base away lies a much larger clone, so this may be a sequencing read error. The V call is TRBV7-2, the J call TRBJ2-3; no definite D call. Germline assignment: CDR1 SGHTA and CDR2 FQGNSA. CDR3 size: 12 residues. V lost 4 bases, J lost 2 bases, and 4 bases lay in between. CDR3 region: CASSSHTDTQYF. CDR3 bases: TGTGCCAGCAGCTCCCACACAGATACGCAGTATTTT.

This clone has ten or more counts. The genes are TRBV25-1 and TRBJ2-5; D perhaps matches TRBD2 (6 bases). V lost 7 bases and J 1 base, leaving 13 bases between the germline ends. From germline, CDR1 is MGHDK and CDR2 SYGVNS. This CDR3 has 14 amino acids. The CDR3 sequence is CASNAGTIQETQYF. The CDR3, as DNA: TGTGCCAGCAATGCGGGAACGATCCAAGAGACCCAGTACTTC.

This clone came up a few times. The rearrangement uses TRBV6-1 and TRBJ1-2; 8 bases are shared with TRBD1. V was pared by 2 bases and J by 2 bases, with 1 base of the junction left unmatched. This CDR3 region has 14 residues. Germline CDR1 MNHNS, CDR2 SASEGT. The CDR3 here is CASSEQGANYGYTF. The CDR3 region has the DNA TGTGCCAGCAGTGAACAGGGGGCGAACTATGGCTACACCTTC.

V gene TRBV4-1 combines with J gene TRBJ1-2; D might be TRBD1 (5 bases). V was shortened by 4 bases and J by 6 bases, with 21 bases between the two germline ends. The CDR3 totals 16 residues. The germline V gene has CDR1 MGHRA and CDR2 YSYEKL. In DNA, the CDR3 is TGCGCCAGCAGCCGAAGGGGCCTCACTAAGGAGGATGGCTACACCTTC. This codes for CASSRRGLTKEDGYTF.

The chain uses TRBV7-9 and TRBJ2-2; unclear D gene. Trimming took 5 bases from V and 5 from J, leaving 12 bases between them. This CDR3 is 14 amino acids long. Per the germline V gene, CDR1 is SEHNR and CDR2 is FQNEAQ (reference sequence). The CDR3 sequence: CASSIEVATGELFF. DNA of the CDR3: TGTGCCAGCAGCATAGAGGTCGCGACCGGGGAGCTGTTTTTT.

This clone was observed many times. The gene calls are TRBV12-3 or TRBV12-4 and TRBJ1-5; no definite D call. Trimming pared 3 bases from V and 4 bases from J, leaving 10 bases between. There are 14 residues in the CDR3. CDR3 protein: CASSFLQFNQPQHF. CDR3 DNA sequence: TGTGCCAGCAGTTTTTTACAGTTTAATCAGCCCCAGCATTTT.

This clone was counted many times. The V gene is TRBV7-9, the J gene TRBJ2-3; D may be TRBD2 (6 bases). The V gene's germline CDR1 is SEHNR and CDR2 FQNEAQ (reference sequence). This CDR3 contains 12 residues. Between the trimmed V and J ends, which lost 8 bases and 2 bases, there was a span of 8 bases. Here the CDR3 reads CASRELTDTQYF. CDR3 DNA sequence: TGTGCCAGCCGGGAGCTCACAGATACGCAGTATTTT.

This clone showed up many times. The rearrangement uses TRBV7-2 and TRBJ2-3; 8 nucleotides align to TRBD2. Germline CDR1 is SGHTA and CDR2 is FQGNSA. Unmatched junction bases numbered 4, after V lost 6 bases and J lost 2 bases. CDR3 length: 14 residues. The DNA of the CDR3 is TGTGCCAGCAGGCAAGCGGGGGTCACAGATACGCAGTATTTT. Its translation is CASRQAGVTDTQYF. The full variable domain, completed using reference TRBV7-2 and TRBJ2-3, is GAGVSQSPSNKVTEKGKDVELRCDPISGHTALYWYRQSLGQGLEFLIYFQGNSAPDKSGLPSDRFSAERTGGSVSTLTIQRTQQEDSAVYLCASRQAGVTDTQYFGPGTRLTVL.